The 27 T cell receptor beta chains listed next were all sequenced from one sample in a study of siplizumab effects on memory and regulatory T cells. The assay was immunoSEQ multiplex PCR, and TCRdb's table has in-frame clones only and misses some. The repertoire holds some 97,000 clones, with around 90% as singletons. The sequenced sample was CD4+ T cells sorted from blood. These receptors all come from a human donor in good health. Some clones in this sample may be carry-over from other donors' samples.

This chain connects TRBV6-6 to TRBJ2-1; D is possibly TRBD2 (6 bases). Trimming stripped 10 bases from V and 7 bases from J, with 20 bases between. CDR1 is MNHNY and CDR2 is SVGAGI in the germline V gene (reference sequence). This CDR3 region has 14 residues. The CDR3 bases are TGTGCCATGAAGCAGCGGGCCCAATCAAATGAGCAGTTCTTC. This codes for CAMKQRAQSNEQFF.

The CDR3 here is CASSHEGVREKLFF. CDR3 nucleotide sequence: TGTGCCAGCTCCCACGAGGGGGTTAGAGAAAAACTGTTTTTT. V usage is TRBV18 and J usage is TRBJ1-4, with a weak D call TRBD1 (6 bases). Trimming removed 6 bases at V and 8 bases at J, with 16 bases between. This CDR3 is built from 14 residues. Germline loops: CDR1 KGHSH, CDR2 LQKENI.

The chain uses TRBV27 and TRBJ2-3; 9 bases agree with TRBD2. Germline V CDR1 and CDR2: MNHEY, SMNVEV (reference sequence). The J segment lost 10 bases and the V segment lost 10 bases, leaving 12 bases of the junction unmatched. This CDR3 contains 13 residues. CDR3 sequence (DNA): TGTGCCACGGGACTAGCTGATGAAACAGCGCAGTATTTT. It encodes CATGLADETAQYF.

The chain joins TRBV11-2 to TRBJ1-2; D is undetermined. Germline V CDR1 and CDR2: SGHAT, FQNNGV. The ends were cut back, 4 bases at V and 5 bases at J, with 8 bases in the middle. This CDR3 is built from 12 residues. As DNA, the CDR3 is TGTGCCAGCAGCTATAGGAATTATGGCTACACCTTC. Amino acids: CASSYRNYGYTF.

This chain uses TRBV6-5 with TRBJ1-5, with no clear D. The CDR3 is 14 residues long. Germline-derived CDR1 and CDR2 are MNHEY and SVGAGI. The V end was cut by 0 bases, the J end by 7 bases, with 10 bases between. CDR3 protein: CASSYSQPQQPQHF. The CDR3 coding sequence is TGTGCCAGCAGTTACTCGCAACCACAACAGCCCCAGCATTTT.

The V call is TRBV9, the J call TRBJ2-1, with TRBD1 matching 9 bases. Germline CDR1 SGDLS, CDR2 YYNGEE. Germline trimming cut 2 bases from V and 11 bases from J; bases unmatched to any gene: 11. The CDR3 length is 15 residues. In nucleotides, the CDR3 is TGTGCCAGCAGCGTCCGGGACAGGGATTCGATCAAGCAGTTCTTC. This translates into CASSVRDRDSIKQFF.

V is TRBV11-3 and J is TRBJ1-1, with D perhaps matching TRBD1 (5 bases). The CDR3 sequence is 12 residues long. V gave up 5 bases and J gave up 7 bases, with 11 bases separating them. Germline CDR1 reads SGHNT; CDR2 reads YENEEA. CDR3 nucleotides: TGTGCCAGCAGCGGAGACAGTTATGAAGCTTTCTTT. Its translation: CASSGDSYEAFF.

The chain couples TRBV6-4 to TRBJ2-7, with no clear D. V was shortened by 7 bases and J by 0 bases, with 13 bases between the two germline ends. The germline V gene encodes CDR1 MRHNA and CDR2 SNTAGT. This CDR3 contains 14 residues. CDR3 residues: CASNPGRFSYEQYF. The DNA for the CDR3 is TGTGCCAGCAATCCGGGCCGCTTCTCCTACGAGCAGTACTTC.

V usage is TRBV5-1 and J usage is TRBJ1-2, with a tentative D call TRBD1 (5 bases). The CDR3 extends over 16 amino acids. Trimming took off 3 bases at V and 0 bases at J, with 15 bases between the two ends. Germline V CDR1 and CDR2: SGHRS, YFSETQ. The CDR3 region has the DNA TGCGCCAGCAGCTCCGGGACGGGGGGTGCTAACTATGGCTACACCTTC. Its translation is CASSSGTGGANYGYTF.

J is TRBJ2-7 and V is TRBV6-6; 10 nucleotides line up with TRBD2. The CDR3 runs 12 residues. V was pared by 10 bases and J by 6 bases, with 6 bases of the junction left unmatched. Germline values: CDR1 MNHNY, CDR2 SVGAGI (reference sequence). The CDR3 reads CATQRGGSEQYF. The DNA for the CDR3 is TGTGCCACCCAGCGGGGGGGCTCCGAGCAGTACTTC.

A single count supports this clone. The chain links TRBV19 to TRBJ2-1, with D perhaps matching TRBD1 (7 bases). CDR1 is LNHDA and CDR2 is SQIVND in the germline V gene (reference sequence). This CDR3 is built from 14 residues. Trimming left V 6 bases short and J 1 base short, with 10 bases between. The CDR3 loop reads CASSPGGSYNEQFF. CDR3 DNA: TGTGCCAGTAGCCCAGGGGGGTCCTACAATGAGCAGTTCTTC.

This chain links TRBV18 with TRBJ2-2; D might be TRBD2 (6 bases). The CDR3 covers 14 residues. With 3 bases removed from V and 7 bases from J, the gap between germline ends came to 12 bases. CDR1 is KGHSH and CDR2 is LQKENI in the germline V gene. The CDR3 DNA is TGTGCCAGCTCACCCCGGGGGATGGACGGGGAGCTGTTTTTT. Its translation: CASSPRGMDGELFF. The entire variable domain, with the rest obtained from reference TRBV18 and TRBJ2-2, is as follows: NAGVMQNPRHLVRRRGQEARLRCSPMKGHSHVYWYRQLPEEGLKFMVYLQKENIIDESGMPKERFSAEFPKEGPSILRIQQVVRGDSAAYFCASSPRGMDGELFFGEGSRLTVL.

The chain links TRBV5-1 to TRBJ2-5; 11 bases line up with TRBD2. There are 15 residues in the CDR3. V shed 6 bases, J shed 4 bases, and the junction held 8 bases outside the gene matches. Germline CDR1 is SGHRS and CDR2 is YFSETQ. The CDR3 DNA reads as TGCGCCAGCACATCTCTAGCGGGAGGAGGAGAGACCCAGTACTTC. Translated, it gives CASTSLAGGGETQYF.

V gene TRBV12-5 combines with J gene TRBJ2-7; D gene unclear. Trimming removed 6 bases at V and 5 bases at J, with 11 bases between. The CDR3 runs to 12 residues. Germline V CDR1 and CDR2: LGHNT, FRNRAP. The DNA for the CDR3 is TGTGCTAGTGGCCGGTTCGGTCACGAGCAGTACTTC. It codes for CASGRFGHEQYF.

V gene TRBV27 combines with J gene TRBJ2-7; D may be TRBD1 (6 bases). Trimming shortened V by 6 bases and J by 2 bases, and 26 bases separated the two germline ends. CDR3 size: 18 residues. Germline V lookup: CDR1 MNHEY, CDR2 SMNVEV (reference sequence). The CDR3 loop is CASRTTGTKGSRAYEQYF. The DNA for the CDR3 is TGTGCCAGCAGGACCACCGGGACAAAGGGCTCTCGGGCCTACGAGCAGTACTTC.

The chain is built from TRBV7-9 and TRBJ1-3, with D uncertain. Trimming stripped 2 bases from V and 4 bases from J, with 12 bases between. This CDR3 has 15 residues. Germline V gene data show CDR1 as SEHNR and CDR2 as FQNEAQ (reference sequence). The CDR3 loop reads CASSLSRTSGNTIYF. In nucleotides, the CDR3 is TGTGCCAGCAGCTTAAGTAGGACTTCGGGAAACACCATATATTTT.

The rearrangement links TRBV5-1 to TRBJ2-5; weak D call: TRBD2 (5 bases). The CDR3 sequence is 15 residues long. In germline, CDR1 is SGHRS, CDR2 YFSETQ. Trimming left V 6 bases short and J 5 bases short, with 20 bases between. CDR3 bases: TGCGCCAGCACATCCGGAGACCGGGATCGGGAGACCCAGTACTTC. Translation gives CASTSGDRDRETQYF.

This clone has only one observation. CDR3 in amino acids: CASSLVVGGIETQYF. The DNA of the CDR3 is TGCGCCAGCAGCTTGGTGGTGGGGGGGATCGAGACCCAGTACTTC. This chain links TRBV5-1 with TRBJ2-5; 7 bases align to TRBD2. V lost 0 bases to trimming and J lost 5 bases; unmatched junction nucleotides: 7. Germline V gene sequence: CDR1 SGHRS, CDR2 YFSETQ. The CDR3 is 15 amino acids. Together with reference TRBV5-1 and TRBJ2-5, the CDR3 gives the full variable domain: KAGVTQTPRYLIKTRGQQVTLSCSPISGHRSVSWYQQTPGQGLQFLFEYFSETQRNKGNFPGRFSGRQFSNSRSEMNVSTLELGDSALYLCASSLVVGGIETQYFGPGTRLLVL.

This rearrangement joins TRBV5-1 to TRBJ2-3; possible D gene TRBD1, 6 bases. The germline gives CDR1 SGHRS, CDR2 YFSETQ. Deletions cut 0 bases from V and 0 bases from J, with 11 bases between. This CDR3 spans 16 amino acids. The CDR3 nucleotides read TGCGCCAGCAGCTTGGTGGGACAATCTAGCACAGATACGCAGTATTTT. Its protein is CASSLVGQSSTDTQYF. The full variable domain, rest sourced from reference TRBV5-1 and TRBJ2-3, is KAGVTQTPRYLIKTRGQQVTLSCSPISGHRSVSWYQQTPGQGLQFLFEYFSETQRNKGNFPGRFSGRQFSNSRSEMNVSTLELGDSALYLCASSLVGQSSTDTQYFGPGTRLTVL.

The V gene is TRBV7-6, the J gene TRBJ2-5; 10 bases are a match to TRBD2. CDR3 size: 15 residues. The germline gives CDR1 SGHVS, CDR2 FNYEAQ. V shed 5 bases and J 4 bases; nucleotides not matched to a gene: 7. CDR3 nucleotide sequence: TGTGCCAGCAGCCGTCCTAGCGGGAGTTCAGAGACCCAGTACTTC. This codes for CASSRPSGSSETQYF.

The chain recombines TRBV7-3 with TRBJ2-2; tentative D call: TRBD1 (5 bases). Germline V CDR1 and CDR2: SGHTA, FQGTGA. Trimming took 5 bases from V and 5 from J, leaving 9 bases between them. This CDR3 has 13 amino acids. DNA for the CDR3: TGTGCCAGCAGCGCGACAGATACCGGGGAGCTGTTTTTT. Translated, it gives CASSATDTGELFF.

The chain is built from TRBV4-1 and TRBJ2-3; TRBD2 aligns across 7 bases. The CDR3 spans 17 residues. Germline assignment: CDR1 MGHRA and CDR2 YSYEKL. With 6 bases clipped from V and 0 bases from J, the junction kept 12 bases outside the gene matches. The CDR3 protein is CASRESPSGMSTDTQYF. CDR3 coding DNA: TGCGCCAGCAGGGAGTCACCAAGCGGGATGAGCACAGATACGCAGTATTTT.

V usage is TRBV10-3 and J usage is TRBJ2-7; possible D gene TRBD1, 5 bases. V was trimmed by 3 bases and J by 0 bases, leaving 15 bases between them. The germline V gene has CDR1 ENHRY and CDR2 SYGVKD. The CDR3 covers 16 residues. The CDR3 protein is CAISDSLDRSSYEQYF. Here the CDR3 DNA reads TGTGCCATCAGTGATTCTCTTGACAGATCCTCCTACGAGCAGTACTTC.

This clone was found a few times. The chain carries TRBV19 and TRBJ1-5; perhaps TRBD1 as D (5 bases). CDR3 size: 15 residues. Trimming shortened V by 5 bases and J by 3 bases, and 14 bases separated the two germline ends. Looked up from germline, CDR1 is LNHDA and CDR2 is SQIVND (reference sequence). Here the CDR3 reads CASSARDGFNQPQHF. For the CDR3, the DNA is TGTGCCAGTAGTGCAAGGGACGGGTTCAATCAGCCCCAGCATTTT.

This sequence joins TRBV14 and TRBJ2-5; no clear D. CDR3 length: 13 amino acids. Trimming stripped 4 bases from V and 2 bases from J, with 8 bases between. Looked up from germline, CDR1 is SGHDN and CDR2 is FVKESK. CDR3 DNA sequence: TGTGCCAGCAGCCCTGGGTTACAAGAGACCCAGTACTTC. It codes for CASSPGLQETQYF. The variable domain in full, completed from reference TRBV14 and TRBJ2-5, reads EAGVTQFPSHSVIEKGQTVTLRCDPISGHDNLYWYRRVMGKEIKFLLHFVKESKQDESGMPNNRFLAERTGGTYSTLKVQPAELEDSGVYFCASSPGLQETQYFGPGTRLLVL.

V gene TRBV4-1 combines with J gene TRBJ2-3; 13 bases are shared with TRBD2. Germline values: CDR1 MGHRA, CDR2 YSYEKL. The CDR3 extends over 19 amino acids. The ends lost 3 bases at V and 4 bases at J; junction bases unmatched: 13. The CDR3 bases are TGCGCCAGCAGCCACACCACCTTAACTAGCGGGAGGGCCCCAGATACGCAGTATTTT. Amino acids: CASSHTTLTSGRAPDTQYF.

This sequence joins TRBV28 and TRBJ2-7, with a weak D call TRBD2 (5 bases). Germline V lookup: CDR1 MDHEN, CDR2 SYDVKM. The CDR3 extends over 13 amino acids. Trimming shortened V by 3 bases and J by 5 bases, and 11 bases separated the two germline ends. CDR3 amino acids: CASSFPGNHEQYF. The CDR3, as DNA: TGTGCCAGCAGTTTTCCGGGGAACCACGAGCAGTACTTC.